The 3 T cell receptor beta chains presented below share a single source sample, sequenced in a study of cytomegalovirus exposure and HLA in healthy donors. This PCR relied on a set of 60 Vbeta primers and 13 Jbeta primers. Libraries were prepared by immunoSEQ multiplex PCR; TCRdb keeps only in-frame clonotypes and omits some of them. The sample lists 90,000 to 120,000 clones, over 60% occurring once. Source material: PBMCs. The receptor set was obtained from a female donor in good health and CMV-seropositive.

The chain uses TRBV4-1 and TRBJ2-7; D possibly corresponds to TRBD1 (5 bases). The CDR3 contains 13 residues. Trimming stripped 2 bases from V and 5 bases from J, with 10 bases between. Germline V gene sequence: CDR1 MGHRA, CDR2 YSYEKL. In nucleotides, the CDR3 is TGCGCCAGCAGCCAAACCAGGGTAGACGAGCAGTACTTC. It is translated as CASSQTRVDEQYF.

J is TRBJ2-6 and V is TRBV7-8; 14 nucleotides align to TRBD2. The CDR3 is 19 residues long. The trim removed 5 bases at V and 3 bases at J, leaving 9 bases unmatched. The germline V gene encodes CDR1 SGHVS and CDR2 FQNEAQ. CDR3 in amino acids: CASSRNPGLAGVGANVLTF. In DNA, the CDR3 is TGTGCCAGCAGCCGTAATCCGGGACTAGCGGGAGTTGGGGCCAACGTCCTGACTTTC.

The chain employs TRBV7-9 and TRBJ1-1; unclear D gene. Germline CDR1 reads SEHNR; CDR2 reads FQNEAQ (reference sequence). The germline V and J ends were trimmed by 9 bases and 6 bases, with 20 bases remaining between them. This CDR3 comprises 14 residues. In DNA, the CDR3 is TGTGCCAGAAGCCCCCTTAACCGATCGGCTGAAGCTTTCTTT. Protein sequence: CARSPLNRSAEAFF.